The subject of this entry is one T cell receptor beta chain. Libraries were prepared by immunoSEQ multiplex PCR; TCRdb keeps only in-frame clonotypes and omits some of them. The sample holds roughly 45,000 clones; just over 90% are singletons and the top ten take under 4.5%. The V gene end was trimmed by 1 base and the J gene end by 1 base; junction bases not matched to a gene: 4. Germline CDR1 MNHEY, CDR2 SMNVEV (reference sequence). This CDR3 comprises 18 residues. These data are taken from a study of T cell changes during pregnancy in multiple sclerosis. This receptor was taken from a female donor with multiple sclerosis, enrolled in a pregnancy study. The specimen comprised CD8+ T cells from peripheral blood mononuclear cells, sampled after pregnancy. J is TRBJ2-3 and V is TRBV27; 14 bases map to TRBD2. The CDR3 DNA reads TGTGCCAGCAGTTTATGGGGGACTAGCGGGGGCGGCACAGATACGCAGTATTTT. Translation gives CASSLWGTSGGGTDTQYF.